One and the same sample provided the 26 T cell receptor beta chains below, sequenced in a study of T cell responses to AZD1222 COVID-19 vaccine. Some clones are missing from TCRdb's copy, which holds only in-frame ones; the method was immunoSEQ multiplex PCR. The sample has some 170,000 clones; about 90% are singletons. Specimen: peripheral blood, collected 28 days after the second AZD1222 dose. The receptors here all came from an adult who received the AZD1222 COVID-19 vaccine.

The chain recombines TRBV18 with TRBJ2-6; tentatively, D is TRBD1 (5 bases). This CDR3 is 16 amino acids long. Germline V gene data show CDR1 as KGHSH and CDR2 as LQKENI. V was trimmed by 2 bases and J by 0 bases, leaving 8 bases between them. CDR3 bases: TGTGCCAGCTCACCATCTACAGGCTCTGGGGCCAACGTCCTGACTTTC. Amino acids: CASSPSTGSGANVLTF.

The gene calls are TRBV9 and TRBJ2-5; D is uncertain. The germline gives CDR1 SGDLS, CDR2 YYNGEE. Trimming removed 3 bases at V and 5 bases at J, with 11 bases between. The CDR3 has 13 amino acids. For the CDR3, the DNA is TGTGCCAGCAGCGGCATCGACGGTGAGACCCAGTACTTC. This sequence encodes CASSGIDGETQYF.

This clone was found a few times. The same CDR3 arises from other DNA sequences in this sample as well. The V gene is TRBV12-3 or TRBV12-4, the J gene TRBJ2-5, with unresolved D. The germline V and J ends were trimmed by 1 base and 5 bases, with 2 bases remaining between them. The CDR3 loop spans 11 amino acids. The CDR3, as DNA: TGTGCCAGCAGTTTAGGGGAGACCCAGTACTTC. Translated: CASSLGETQYF.

The chain employs TRBV13 and TRBJ2-7; 9 bases agree with TRBD1. The CDR3 is 18 amino acids. Trimming cost V 5 bases and J 4 bases; bases outside gene matches: 18. CDR1 and CDR2 (germline): PRHDT, FYEKMQ (reference sequence). In nucleotides, the CDR3 is TGTGCCAGCAGCCCTACAATTGGGGAGACAGGGGGGCTTTACGAGCAGTACTTC. Its translation: CASSPTIGETGGLYEQYF.

The chain links TRBV6-6 to TRBJ1-1; possible D gene TRBD1, 5 bases. The CDR3 contains 13 residues. The germline gives CDR1 MNHNY, CDR2 SVGAGI (reference sequence). V gave up 9 bases and J gave up 0 bases, with 11 bases separating them. The CDR3 nucleotides read TGTGCCAGTCTGACAGCCATGAACACTGAAGCTTTCTTT. Translation gives CASLTAMNTEAFF.

The chain combines TRBV18 with TRBJ1-6; D not certain. CDR3 size: 13 residues. Germline-derived CDR1 and CDR2 are KGHSH and LQKENI. The V end lost 6 bases, the J end lost 10 bases, and 13 bases lay between the germline ends. The CDR3 coding sequence is TGTGCCAGCTCGCGGGGTGGTGGGTCACCCCTCCACTTT. Translation gives CASSRGGGSPLHF.

The chain links TRBV13 to TRBJ2-3; D not resolved. With 3 bases removed from V and 1 base from J, the gap between germline ends came to 11 bases. This CDR3 is 15 amino acids long. CDR1 and CDR2 from the germline V gene are PRHDT and FYEKMQ (reference sequence). The CDR3: CASSLRLQGTDTQYF. The DNA of the CDR3 is TGTGCCAGCAGCTTGAGGCTACAAGGCACAGATACGCAGTATTTT.

The chain couples TRBV15 to TRBJ1-2; a weak D match, TRBD1 (5 bases). The CDR3 extends over 14 amino acids. The ends were cut back, 0 bases at V and 8 bases at J, with 13 bases in the middle. Germline CDR1 reads LNHNV; CDR2 reads YYDKDF (reference sequence). This CDR3 is CATSRDGATRGYTF. The DNA of the CDR3 is TGTGCCACCAGCAGAGATGGGGCAACGCGCGGCTACACCTTC.

The chain combines TRBV5-1 with TRBJ2-1; D tentatively reads TRBD1 or TRBD2 (5 bases each). Germline V gene lookup returns CDR1 SGHRS and CDR2 YFSETQ. The CDR3 consists of 13 residues. Trimming removed 5 bases from V and 5 bases from J, with 11 bases in between. CDR3 sequence (DNA): TGCGCCAGCAGTCGGGACCCGGACAATGAGCAGTTCTTC. Its translation: CASSRDPDNEQFF. The full variable domain, in which reference TRBV5-1 and TRBJ2-1 provide the parts outside the CDR3, is KAGVTQTPRYLIKTRGQQVTLSCSPISGHRSVSWYQQTPGQGLQFLFEYFSETQRNKGNFPGRFSGRQFSNSRSEMNVSTLELGDSALYLCASSRDPDNEQFFGPGTRLTVL.

Here the CDR3 reads CASSYGARPSGYGYTF. CDR3 in DNA: TGTGCCAGCAGTTACGGGGCGCGACCTTCAGGGTATGGCTACACCTTC. This rearrangement joins TRBV6-5 to TRBJ1-2; D perhaps matches TRBD1 (5 bases). This CDR3 spans 16 amino acids. V shed 2 bases and J shed 5 bases, with 18 bases lying between them. Germline V gene data show CDR1 as MNHEY and CDR2 as SVGAGI.

The rearrangement joins TRBV7-6 to TRBJ1-3, with D perhaps TRBD1 (5 bases). The germline V gene has CDR1 SGHVS and CDR2 FNYEAQ. Trimming left V 3 bases short and J 2 bases short, with 17 bases between. The CDR3 runs to 17 residues. The CDR3 reads CASSFYPAGNTGNTIYF. The CDR3 DNA reads as TGTGCCAGCAGCTTTTACCCCGCAGGGAATACTGGAAACACCATATATTTT. Looking up the rest from reference TRBV7-6 and TRBJ1-3 gives the full variable domain: GAGVSQSPRYKVTKRGQDVALRCDPISGHVSLYWYRQALGQGPEFLTYFNYEAQQDKSGLPNDRFSAERPEGSISTLTIQRTEQRDSAMYRCASSFYPAGNTGNTIYFGEGSWLTVV.

The chain combines TRBV6-5 with TRBJ2-5; D possibly corresponds to TRBD1 (9 bases). The CDR3 contains 14 residues. Trimming removed 7 bases at V and 10 bases at J, with 22 bases between. Germline V gene lookup returns CDR1 MNHEY and CDR2 SVGAGI. In nucleotides, the CDR3 is TGTGCCAGCACCGGGGGGGACAGGGCCCGGAGCCAGTACTTC. This codes for CASTGGDRARSQYF.

J is TRBJ2-7 and V is TRBV14; 9 bases agree with TRBD1. This CDR3 has 15 amino acids. V was clipped by 4 bases and J by 3 bases; unmatched bases: 7. Germline V gives CDR1 SGHDN, CDR2 FVKESK. The CDR3 is CASSLGTGFLYEQYF. In DNA, the CDR3 is TGTGCCAGCAGCCTCGGGACAGGGTTTCTCTACGAGCAGTACTTC.

The chain employs TRBV9 and TRBJ1-2; D gene ambiguous. Germline CDR1 reads SGDLS; CDR2 reads YYNGEE. Trimming left V 0 bases short and J 1 base short, with 10 bases between. This CDR3 is built from 15 residues. The CDR3, as DNA: TGTGCCAGCAGCGTAGACCCAGACCATAACTATGGCTACACCTTC. Amino acid sequence: CASSVDPDHNYGYTF.

This clone has a single count. V and J are TRBV7-8 and TRBJ1-1; D might be TRBD1 (6 bases). Trimming left V 3 bases short and J 10 bases short, with 15 bases between. CDR3 length: 13 residues. CDR1 is SGHVS, CDR2 FQNEAQ, per germline. CDR3 protein: CASSLNRDMRAFF. The CDR3 nucleotides read TGTGCCAGCAGCTTGAACCGGGACATGAGAGCTTTCTTT. Full variable domain (outside the CDR3, taken from reference TRBV7-8 and TRBJ1-1): GAGVSQSPRYKVAKRGQDVALRCDPISGHVSLFWYQQALGQGPEFLTYFQNEAQLDKSGLPSDRFFAERPEGSVSTLKIQRTQQEDSAVYLCASSLNRDMRAFFGQGTRLTVV.

The rearrangement links TRBV19 to TRBJ1-2; D ambiguous. Trimming pared 1 base from V and 1 base from J, leaving 7 bases between. Looked up from germline, CDR1 is LNHDA and CDR2 is SQIVND (reference sequence). The CDR3 has 14 amino acids. The CDR3: CASSIGESNYGYTF. The CDR3 region has the DNA TGTGCCAGTAGTATAGGGGAGAGTAACTATGGCTACACCTTC.

Only one count was recorded for this clone. The V gene is TRBV28, the J gene TRBJ1-1; D is uncertain. This CDR3 spans 14 amino acids. V gave up 4 bases and J gave up 0 bases, with 9 bases separating them. Germline V gene data show CDR1 as MDHEN and CDR2 as SYDVKM. CDR3 amino acids: CASSSPSLNTEAFF. The CDR3 bases are TGTGCCAGCAGTTCACCCAGTTTGAACACTGAAGCTTTCTTT.

The CDR3 here is CASSPLGQDPRGYTF. The CDR3 DNA reads as TGTGCCAGCTCACCCTTGGGACAGGACCCTCGAGGCTACACCTTC. The gene calls are TRBV18 and TRBJ1-2, with 8 nucleotides matching TRBD1. This CDR3 is 15 amino acids long. Trimming cost V 3 bases and J 8 bases; bases outside gene matches: 11. CDR1 and CDR2 from the germline V gene are KGHSH and LQKENI.

V gene TRBV4-1 combines with J gene TRBJ2-7; TRBD1 aligns across 8 bases. V was pared by 4 bases and J by 3 bases, with 8 bases of the junction left unmatched. The CDR3 length is 15 residues. In germline, CDR1 is MGHRA, CDR2 YSYEKL. Here the CDR3 reads CASSLLPGQDYEQYF. The CDR3 DNA follows: TGCGCCAGCAGCCTTTTACCGGGACAGGACTACGAGCAGTACTTC.

The chain has TRBV5-1 and TRBJ1-1; the D gene is possibly TRBD1 (5 bases). The germline CDR1 and CDR2 sequences are SGHRS and YFSETQ. V was trimmed by 0 bases and J by 5 bases, leaving 17 bases between them. The CDR3 consists of 16 residues. CDR3 bases: TGCGCCAGCAGCTTGGGAATTCAGGGAGGGGAGACTGAAGCTTTCTTT. Its protein product is CASSLGIQGGETEAFF.

The chain joins TRBV11-2 to TRBJ1-2; D is undetermined. Deletions cut 0 bases from V and 0 bases from J, with 20 bases between. Germline V lookup: CDR1 SGHAT, CDR2 FQNNGV. CDR3 length equals 19 residues. In DNA form, the CDR3 reads TGTGCCAGCAGCTTAGATACCGCCGGGAGGTTCGTCCCTAACTATGGCTACACCTTC. Translation gives CASSLDTAGRFVPNYGYTF.

This clone was seen just once. The rearrangement joins TRBV18 to TRBJ1-1; 9 bases map to TRBD1. V shed 5 bases and J 5 bases; nucleotides not matched to a gene: 6. Germline CDR1 and CDR2: KGHSH and LQKENI. The CDR3 sequence is 14 residues long. The chain's CDR3 is CASSEQGAATEAFF. The CDR3 DNA reads as TGTGCCAGCTCAGAACAGGGGGCGGCAACTGAAGCTTTCTTT. The full variable domain, with the rest looked up from reference TRBV18 and TRBJ1-1, is NAGVMQNPRHLVRRRGQEARLRCSPMKGHSHVYWYRQLPEEGLKFMVYLQKENIIDESGMPKERFSAEFPKEGPSILRIQQVVRGDSAAYFCASSEQGAATEAFFGQGTRLTVV.

About this clone: The same CDR3 can be traced to other DNA sequences in this sample. The chain links TRBV7-9 to TRBJ1-5; no reliable D call. Trimming removed 0 bases at V and 5 bases at J, with 5 bases between. Per the germline V gene, CDR1 is SEHNR and CDR2 is FQNEAQ (reference sequence). CDR3 length: 13 residues. In DNA, the CDR3 is TGTGCCAGCAGCTTAGCCGGCGATCAGCCCCAGCATTTT. This codes for CASSLAGDQPQHF.

The chain couples TRBV2 to TRBJ2-2; D is ambiguous. Trimming removed 6 bases from V and 1 base from J, with 12 bases in between. The V gene's germline CDR1 is SNHLY and CDR2 FYNNEI. CDR3 length: 15 amino acids. CDR3 loop: CASSPKTQNTGELFF. The CDR3 nucleotides are TGTGCCAGCAGCCCCAAGACACAGAACACCGGGGAGCTGTTTTTT.

The CDR3 region is CASSTQGANTIYF. As DNA, the CDR3 is TGTGCCAGCAGCACTCAGGGGGCTAACACCATATATTTT. The chain combines TRBV7-9 with TRBJ1-3; 8 bases line up with TRBD1. Germline CDR1 and CDR2: SEHNR and FQNEAQ (reference sequence). J was trimmed by 7 bases and V by 5 bases; bases with no gene match: 4. There are 13 residues in the CDR3.

The chain couples TRBV7-2 to TRBJ1-2; D remains unclear. There are 13 residues in the CDR3. V lost 2 bases and J lost 3, with 7 bases in between. CDR1 is SGHTA, CDR2 FQGNSA, per germline. The CDR3 loop reads CASSLNGYYGYTF. DNA for the CDR3: TGTGCCAGCAGCTTAAATGGGTACTATGGCTACACCTTC.